This T cell receptor (beta chain) was sequenced during a study of blood T cell repertoires in COVID-19. TCRdb keeps only in-frame clones here, not all; method: immunoSEQ multiplex PCR. The repertoire consists of more than 60,000 clones, with around 85% occurring once and the leading ten covering around 4.4%. Germline loops: CDR1 SNHLY, CDR2 FYNNEI. Unmatched junction bases numbered 5, after V lost 3 bases and J lost 6 bases. There are 13 residues in the CDR3. This chain connects TRBV2 to TRBJ2-7, with TRBD1 identical over 7 bases. This receptor was identified in a middle-aged man with active COVID-19. The specimen sequenced was peripheral blood. The CDR3 nucleotides are TGTGCCAGCAGTGAGGGACAGCTCGGCGAGCAGTACTTC. Residues: CASSEGQLGEQYF.